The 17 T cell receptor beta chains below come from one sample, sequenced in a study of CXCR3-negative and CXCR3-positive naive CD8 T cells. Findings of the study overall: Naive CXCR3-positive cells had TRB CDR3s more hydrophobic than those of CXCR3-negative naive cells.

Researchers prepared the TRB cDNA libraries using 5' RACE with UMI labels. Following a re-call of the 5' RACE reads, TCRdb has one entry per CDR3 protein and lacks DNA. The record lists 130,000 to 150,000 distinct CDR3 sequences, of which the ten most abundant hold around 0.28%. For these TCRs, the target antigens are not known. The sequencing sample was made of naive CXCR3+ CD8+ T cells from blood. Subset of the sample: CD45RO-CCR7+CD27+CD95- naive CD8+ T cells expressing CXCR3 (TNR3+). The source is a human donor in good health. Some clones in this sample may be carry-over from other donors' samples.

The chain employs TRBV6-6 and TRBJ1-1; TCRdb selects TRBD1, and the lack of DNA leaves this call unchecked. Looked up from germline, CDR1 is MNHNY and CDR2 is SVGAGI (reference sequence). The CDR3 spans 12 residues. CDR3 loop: CASSPPNSEAFF.

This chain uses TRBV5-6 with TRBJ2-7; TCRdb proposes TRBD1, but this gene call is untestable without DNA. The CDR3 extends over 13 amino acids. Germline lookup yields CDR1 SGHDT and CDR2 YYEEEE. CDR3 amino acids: CASSQGDAGEQYF.

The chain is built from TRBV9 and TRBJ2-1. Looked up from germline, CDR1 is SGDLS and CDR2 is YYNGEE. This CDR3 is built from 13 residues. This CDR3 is CASSVGILNEQFF.

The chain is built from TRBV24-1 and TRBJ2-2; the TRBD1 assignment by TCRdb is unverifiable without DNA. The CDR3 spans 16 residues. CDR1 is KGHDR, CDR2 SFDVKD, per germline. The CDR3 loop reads CATSETQGANTGELFF.

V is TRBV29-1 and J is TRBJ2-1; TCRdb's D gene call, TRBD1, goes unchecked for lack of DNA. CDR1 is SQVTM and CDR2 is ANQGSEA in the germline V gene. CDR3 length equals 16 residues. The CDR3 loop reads CSVDGPRGYPYNEQFF.

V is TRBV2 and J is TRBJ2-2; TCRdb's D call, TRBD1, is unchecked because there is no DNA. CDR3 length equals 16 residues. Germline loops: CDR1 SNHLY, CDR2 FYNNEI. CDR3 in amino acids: CASSPYRDQFTGELFF.

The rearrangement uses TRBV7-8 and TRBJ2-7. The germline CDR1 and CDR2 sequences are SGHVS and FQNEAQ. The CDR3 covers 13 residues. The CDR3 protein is CASSHVGFYEQYF.

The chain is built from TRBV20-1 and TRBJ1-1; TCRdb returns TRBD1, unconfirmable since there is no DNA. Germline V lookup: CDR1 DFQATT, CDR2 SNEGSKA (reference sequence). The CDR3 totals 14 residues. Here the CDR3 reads CSARDGGDYTEAFF.

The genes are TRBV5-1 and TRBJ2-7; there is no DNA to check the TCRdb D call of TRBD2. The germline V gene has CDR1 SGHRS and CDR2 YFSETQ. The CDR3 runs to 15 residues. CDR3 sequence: CASSLSRSGGYEQYF.

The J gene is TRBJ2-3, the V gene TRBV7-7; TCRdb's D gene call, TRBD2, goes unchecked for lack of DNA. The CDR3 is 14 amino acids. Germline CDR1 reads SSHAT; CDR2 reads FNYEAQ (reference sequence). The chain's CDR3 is CASSSGLAGDTQYF.

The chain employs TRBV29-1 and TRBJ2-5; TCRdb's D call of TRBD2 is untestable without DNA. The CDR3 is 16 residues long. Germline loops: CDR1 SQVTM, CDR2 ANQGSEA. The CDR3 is CSVEDPVAGQEETQYF.

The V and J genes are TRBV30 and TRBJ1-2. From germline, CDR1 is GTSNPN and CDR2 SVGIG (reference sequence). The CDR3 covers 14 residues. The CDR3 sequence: CAWSGHAGNYGYTF.

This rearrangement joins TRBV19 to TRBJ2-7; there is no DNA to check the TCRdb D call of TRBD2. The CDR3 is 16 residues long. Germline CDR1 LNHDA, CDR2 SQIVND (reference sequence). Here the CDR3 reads CASSISSGEISYEQYF.

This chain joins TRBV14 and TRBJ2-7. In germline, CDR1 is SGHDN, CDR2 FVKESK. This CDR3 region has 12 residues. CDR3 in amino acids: CASSHVSYEQYF.

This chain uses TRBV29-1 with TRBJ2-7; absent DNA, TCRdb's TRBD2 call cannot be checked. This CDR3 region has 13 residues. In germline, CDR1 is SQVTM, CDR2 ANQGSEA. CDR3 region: CSVGGASAYEQYF.

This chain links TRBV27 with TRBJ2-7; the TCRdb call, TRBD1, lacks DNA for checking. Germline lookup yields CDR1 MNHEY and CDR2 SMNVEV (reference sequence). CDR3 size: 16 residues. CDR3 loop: CASSISGDALIYEQYF.

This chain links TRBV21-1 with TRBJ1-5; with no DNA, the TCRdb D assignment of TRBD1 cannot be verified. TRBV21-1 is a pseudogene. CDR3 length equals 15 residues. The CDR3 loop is CASAPGSDPPQPQHF.